One and the same sample provided the 2 T cell receptor beta chains below, sequenced in a study of identifying expanded T cells in peripheral blood. TCRdb's table, derived via immunoSEQ multiplex PCR, lists solely in-frame clones and lacks some. Among some 95,000 clones, around 86% were seen once, and the ten largest hold approximately 5.6%. Input material: blood. The receptors were sampled from a person aged 18 to 70 in good health.

The gene calls are TRBV7-6 and TRBJ2-1, with 9 bases fitting TRBD2. The V gene's germline CDR1 is SGHVS and CDR2 FNYEAQ. V lost 3 bases to trimming and J lost 5 bases; unmatched junction nucleotides: 8. The CDR3 spans 16 residues. The CDR3, as DNA: TGTGCCAGCAGCTTGGGATCCCTAGCGGGGAACAATGAGCAGTTCTTC. This sequence encodes CASSLGSLAGNNEQFF.

The chain couples TRBV9 to TRBJ2-7; 10 bases are a match to TRBD1. This CDR3 comprises 15 residues. V lost 1 base and J lost 6; bases outside the gene matches: 7. Germline V lookup: CDR1 SGDLS, CDR2 YYNGEE. CDR3 DNA: TGTGCCAGCAGCGTATCCGGGACAGGGGTGCGCGAGCAGTACTTC. This codes for CASSVSGTGVREQYF. The whole variable domain, filled in from reference TRBV9 and TRBJ2-7, reads DSGVTQTPKHLITATGQRVTLRCSPRSGDLSVYWYQQSLDQGLQFLIQYYNGEERAKGNILERFSAQQFPDLHSELNLSSLELGDSALYFCASSVSGTGVREQYFGPGTRLTVT.